These 30 T cell receptor beta chains were sequenced from one sample in a study of OX40 agonist ivuxolimab in advanced cancers. Libraries were prepared by immunoSEQ multiplex PCR; TCRdb keeps only in-frame clonotypes and omits some of them. The data contain about 68,000 clones, about 85% of them singletons. The material was CD4+ or CD8+ T cells sorted from blood, obtained in a trial of the OX40 agonist ivuxolimab. The receptor source for this set is an adult with an advanced solid tumor such as melanoma, head and neck, liver or kidney cancer.

V and J are TRBV6-9 and TRBJ2-7; TRBD1 matches 9 bases. The CDR3 has 18 amino acids. In germline, CDR1 is MNHGY, CDR2 SVAAGI. The ends lost 2 bases at V and 4 bases at J; junction bases unmatched: 15. The CDR3: CASSYGQGYCAATYEQYF. The CDR3 DNA sequence: TGTGCCAGCAGTTATGGACAGGGGTATTGCGCCGCTACTTACGAGCAGTACTTC.

CDR3 sequence (DNA): TGTGCCACCAGAACTAGCGGGGATTACAATGAGCAGTTCTTC. Amino acids: CATRTSGDYNEQFF. V gene TRBV28 combines with J gene TRBJ2-1, with TRBD2 matching 10 bases. V lost 10 bases, J lost 4 bases, and 7 bases stayed unmatched. The CDR3 runs to 14 residues. The germline V gene encodes CDR1 MDHEN and CDR2 SYDVKM. The variable domain in full, completed from reference TRBV28 and TRBJ2-1, reads DVKVTQSSRYLVKRTGEKVFLECVQDMDHENMFWYRQDPGLGLRLIYFSYDVKMKEKGDIPEGYSVSREKKERFSLILESASTNQTSMYLCATRTSGDYNEQFFGPGTRLTVL.

The chain joins TRBV5-4 to TRBJ1-2, with no clear D. V was clipped by 4 bases and J by 4 bases, with 11 bases between them. The CDR3 consists of 13 residues. Germline lookup yields CDR1 SGHNT and CDR2 YYREEE (reference sequence). CDR3 in amino acids: CASSPERRYGYTF. CDR3 DNA sequence: TGTGCCAGCAGCCCGGAACGTCGCTATGGCTACACCTTC. The full variable domain, its missing parts supplied by reference TRBV5-4 and TRBJ1-2, is ETGVTQSPTHLIKTRGQQVTLRCSSQSGHNTVSWYQQALGQGPQFIFQYYREEENGRGNFPPRFSGLQFPNYSSELNVNALELDDSALYLCASSPERRYGYTFGSGTRLTVV.

The chain combines TRBV9 with TRBJ1-2; D not resolved. Germline loops: CDR1 SGDLS, CDR2 YYNGEE. This CDR3 is 16 amino acids long. Trimming took 4 bases from V and 6 from J, leaving 22 bases between them. The chain's CDR3 is CASSLTRASSSHGYTF. Written as DNA, the CDR3 is TGTGCCAGCAGCCTGACCCGGGCCTCTAGCTCCCATGGCTACACCTTC.

Only one count was recorded for this clone. The V call is TRBV5-1, the J call TRBJ2-5; D is uncertain. The CDR3 consists of 13 residues. The germline V gene has CDR1 SGHRS and CDR2 YFSETQ. The V and J ends lost 0 bases and 3 bases respectively, with 6 bases between them. This chain's CDR3 is CASSLGAEETQYF. For the CDR3, the DNA is TGCGCCAGCAGCTTGGGGGCAGAAGAGACCCAGTACTTC.

This rearrangement joins TRBV7-2 to TRBJ1-3, with D unclear. Germline CDR1 and CDR2: SGHTA and FQGNSA. The CDR3 loop spans 13 amino acids. V lost 1 base to trimming and J lost 0 bases, with 1 base between them. In DNA form, the CDR3 reads TGTGCCAGCAGCTTAGACTCTGGAAACACCATATATTTT. This codes for CASSLDSGNTIYF.

This clone has just a few counts. The chain is built from TRBV5-1 and TRBJ1-1; D is unresolved. Trimming pared 1 base from V and 3 bases from J, leaving 10 bases between. Germline V CDR1 and CDR2: SGHRS, YFSETQ. The CDR3 spans 14 residues. As DNA, the CDR3 is TGCGCCAGCAGCTTGTCCGGCGGGCACACTGAAGCTTTCTTT. Translated: CASSLSGGHTEAFF.

V and J are TRBV19 and TRBJ1-2; D remains unclear. This CDR3 has 14 amino acids. Germline CDR1 is LNHDA and CDR2 is SQIVND (reference sequence). The V and J ends lost 8 bases and 7 bases respectively, with 20 bases between them. DNA for the CDR3: TGTGCCAGTCGAATCGCTCTGGGGAGAGGTGGCTACACCTTC. Translated, it gives CASRIALGRGGYTF. Using reference TRBV19 and TRBJ1-2 for the parts outside the CDR3, the full variable domain is DGGITQSPKYLFRKEGQNVTLSCEQNLNHDAMYWYRQDPGQGLRLIYYSQIVNDFQKGDIAEGYSVSREKKESFPLTVTSAQKNPTAFYLCASRIALGRGGYTFGSGTRLTVV.

The rearrangement links TRBV4-1 to TRBJ2-5; D is tentatively TRBD1 or TRBD2 (5 bases each). Germline CDR1 MGHRA, CDR2 YSYEKL. Trimming removed 3 bases at V and 2 bases at J, with 16 bases between. This CDR3 has 16 residues. In DNA form, the CDR3 reads TGCGCCAGCAGCCATCCGGACCGAGGGGCTCAAGAGACCCAGTACTTC. Its translation: CASSHPDRGAQETQYF.

V gene TRBV7-2 combines with J gene TRBJ1-2; the match to TRBD1 covers 7 bases. CDR3 length equals 14 residues. After removal of 5 bases from V and 9 bases from J, the junction contained 12 bases not matched to a gene. The germline V gene has CDR1 SGHTA and CDR2 FQGNSA. Here the CDR3 reads CASSHYGTDGSYTF. CDR3 in DNA: TGTGCCAGCAGCCATTACGGGACAGATGGAAGCTACACCTTC.

The gene calls are TRBV5-6 and TRBJ2-3, with D perhaps TRBD2 (6 bases). V was clipped by 0 bases and J by 14 bases, with 10 bases between them. This CDR3 spans 11 amino acids. Germline V lookup: CDR1 SGHDT, CDR2 YYEEEE. The CDR3 loop is CASSLGGGWYF. The CDR3 DNA follows: TGTGCCAGCAGCTTGGGGGGAGGCTGGTATTTT.

The genes are TRBV11-2 and TRBJ2-1; D uncertain. The germline CDR1 and CDR2 sequences are SGHAT and FQNNGV. The CDR3 totals 11 residues. The V and J ends lost 3 bases and 7 bases respectively, with 4 bases between them. The CDR3: CASSFQNEQFF. CDR3 in DNA: TGTGCCAGCAGCTTCCAGAATGAGCAGTTCTTC.

The chain couples TRBV21-1 to TRBJ1-1. TRBV21-1 is reported as a pseudogene. The CDR3 sequence is 13 residues long. The CDR3 sequence: CASSNGGGGEAFF. The CDR3 bases are TGTGCCAGCAGCAATGGCGGAGGAGGTGAAGCTTTCTTT.

V is TRBV7-2 and J is TRBJ2-2; 10 positions match TRBD1. Unmatched junction bases numbered 7, after V lost 5 bases and J lost 7 bases. The CDR3 totals 15 residues. Germline loops: CDR1 SGHTA, CDR2 FQGNSA. In DNA, the CDR3 is TGTGCCAGCAGCCTACGACAGGGGGCGGTCGGGGAGCTGTTTTTT. It yields the protein CASSLRQGAVGELFF.

This sequence joins TRBV6-1 and TRBJ2-6, with D possibly matching TRBD1 (5 bases). With 5 bases removed from V and 3 bases from J, the gap between germline ends came to 11 bases. The CDR3 runs to 15 residues. Germline V gives CDR1 MNHNS, CDR2 SASEGT. The CDR3 spells CASSQGYDGANVLTF. The CDR3 DNA sequence: TGTGCCAGCAGTCAGGGTTATGATGGGGCCAACGTCCTGACTTTC.

The J gene is TRBJ2-5, the V gene TRBV11-2, with TRBD2 matching over 7 bases. Germline V gene sequence: CDR1 SGHAT, CDR2 FQNNGV. J gave up 3 bases and V 8 bases, and 9 bases lay outside the gene matches. There are 14 residues in the CDR3. CDR3 region: CASASMGGKETQYF. The CDR3 bases are TGTGCCAGCGCCTCAATGGGGGGGAAAGAGACCCAGTACTTC.

The V call is TRBV5-6, the J call TRBJ2-5; 7 bases agree with TRBD1. With V trimmed by 0 bases and J by 5 bases, 13 bases remained unmatched. The CDR3 loop spans 17 amino acids. Germline V gene lookup returns CDR1 SGHDT and CDR2 YYEEEE. CDR3 sequence: CASSLDMTGRGFETQYF. The CDR3 DNA reads as TGTGCCAGCAGCTTGGATATGACAGGGAGAGGTTTCGAGACCCAGTACTTC.

The chain joins TRBV9 to TRBJ2-2, with D unresolved. Germline CDR1 is SGDLS and CDR2 is YYNGEE. The ends were cut back, 1 base at V and 0 bases at J, with 7 bases in the middle. The CDR3 spans 15 residues. In DNA, the CDR3 is TGTGCCAGCAGCGTACAAATCCCGAACACCGGGGAGCTGTTTTTT. It yields the protein CASSVQIPNTGELFF.

CDR3 DNA: TGTGCCAGCAGCTTAGTGCAGGGGGCCGCAGATACGCAGTATTTT. Translated: CASSLVQGAADTQYF. The chain couples TRBV11-2 to TRBJ2-3, with 8 nucleotides matching TRBD1. The CDR3 consists of 15 residues. Looked up from germline, CDR1 is SGHAT and CDR2 is FQNNGV. The J segment lost 4 bases and the V segment lost 1 base, leaving 4 bases of the junction unmatched.

This chain joins TRBV5-1 and TRBJ2-3, with no clear D. V lost 4 bases and J lost 3, with 6 bases in between. The germline V gene encodes CDR1 SGHRS and CDR2 YFSETQ. CDR3 length: 12 amino acids. The CDR3 sequence is CASSPTTDTQYF. CDR3 bases: TGCGCCAGCAGCCCGACTACAGATACGCAGTATTTT.

This chain links TRBV5-5 with TRBJ1-1; a possible D gene is TRBD1 (6 bases). Germline V gene data show CDR1 as SGHKS and CDR2 as YYEKEE (reference sequence). CDR3 length equals 12 residues. The ends were cut back, 4 bases at V and 11 bases at J, with 15 bases in the middle. CDR3 bases: TGTGCCAGCAGCAGGCTACAGGGAAGGGCTTTCTTT. It yields the protein CASSRLQGRAFF.

The V gene is TRBV6-5, the J gene TRBJ1-2, with 10 bases aligning to TRBD1. The V gene's germline CDR1 is MNHEY and CDR2 SVGAGI. The CDR3 is 15 residues long. V trimming: 8 bases; J trimming: 2 bases; junction bases outside the gene matches: 8. CDR3 protein: CASRSMGQGNYGYTF. The DNA of the CDR3 is TGTGCCAGCCGAAGCATGGGACAGGGGAACTATGGCTACACCTTC.

The rearrangement links TRBV5-1 to TRBJ2-2, with TRBD1 matching 7 bases. In germline, CDR1 is SGHRS, CDR2 YFSETQ. Trimming took 0 bases from V and 1 from J; bases not matched to a gene: 3. The CDR3 is 16 amino acids. CDR3 residues: CASSLAWTGNTGELFF. The CDR3 DNA follows: TGCGCCAGCAGCTTGGCTTGGACAGGGAACACCGGGGAGCTGTTTTTT.

This clone was observed once. The genes are TRBV10-3 and TRBJ1-2; D call uncertain. Trimming removed 1 base from V and 8 bases from J, with 11 bases in between. The CDR3 has 13 amino acids. Looked up from germline, CDR1 is ENHRY and CDR2 is SYGVKD. The CDR3 coding sequence is TGTGCCATCAGTGAGTTCACGGGTGGGGGCTACACCTTC. Translating it yields CAISEFTGGGYTF.

The chain employs TRBV6-5 and TRBJ1-1; the match to TRBD1 covers 7 bases. Germline CDR1 MNHEY, CDR2 SVGAGI. Trimming at V came to 7 bases and at J to 6 bases, leaving 11 bases not matched to a gene. This CDR3 spans 14 amino acids. CDR3 amino acids: CASTLDREYAEAFF. The DNA of the CDR3 is TGTGCCAGCACCCTCGACAGGGAATACGCTGAAGCTTTCTTT.

This clone has a single count. One end of the junction fails to match germline, which may point to a read error. The V call is TRBV6-1, the J call TRBJ1-5; TRBD1 might be the D (5 bases). Germline V lookup: CDR1 MNHNS, CDR2 SASEGT. The CDR3 is 13 residues long. The CDR3 region is CASREDRNRPQHF. CDR3 bases: TGTGCCAGCAGGGAAGACAGAAATCGGCCCCAGCATTTT.

The chain couples TRBV2 to TRBJ1-6; a weak D match, TRBD1 (6 bases). This CDR3 is built from 15 residues. Trimming shortened V by 8 bases and J by 0 bases, and 11 bases separated the two germline ends. Germline V gene data show CDR1 as SNHLY and CDR2 as FYNNEI. The CDR3 is CASAGASSYNSPLHF. In DNA, the CDR3 is TGTGCCAGCGCGGGGGCTAGCTCCTATAATTCACCCCTCCACTTT. Filled out from reference TRBV2 and TRBJ1-6, the complete variable domain reads EPEVTQTPSHQVTQMGQEVILRCVPISNHLYFYWYRQILGQKVEFLVSFYNNEISEKSEIFDDQFSVERPDGSNFTLKIRSTKLEDSAMYFCASAGASSYNSPLHFGNGTRLTVT.

The rearrangement links TRBV6-5 to TRBJ1-1; weak D call: TRBD1 (6 bases). Germline V lookup: CDR1 MNHEY, CDR2 SVGAGI. The V and J ends lost 4 bases and 1 base respectively, with 10 bases between them. The CDR3 is 14 residues long. CDR3 residues: CASSFSGANTEAFF. CDR3 DNA sequence: TGTGCCAGCAGTTTCTCGGGGGCGAACACTGAAGCTTTCTTT.

This clone was counted a few times. The chain couples TRBV10-1 to TRBJ2-3; 12 bases match TRBD2. Germline V gives CDR1 WNHNN, CDR2 SYGVQD (reference sequence). V dropped 5 bases and J dropped 6; count of bases not matched to a gene: 6. The CDR3 runs to 15 residues. For the CDR3, the DNA is TGCGCCAGCAGTCGACTAGCGGGGGTCCCTGATACGCAGTATTTT. Protein: CASSRLAGVPDTQYF.

This chain joins TRBV12-5 and TRBJ2-2; 7 nucleotides align to TRBD1. The CDR3 runs to 13 residues. The J segment lost 7 bases and the V segment lost 6 bases, leaving 5 bases of the junction unmatched. Per the germline V gene, CDR1 is LGHNT and CDR2 is FRNRAP. The CDR3 is CASGAGGVGELFF. The DNA of the CDR3 is TGTGCTAGTGGGGCAGGGGGAGTCGGGGAGCTGTTTTTT.